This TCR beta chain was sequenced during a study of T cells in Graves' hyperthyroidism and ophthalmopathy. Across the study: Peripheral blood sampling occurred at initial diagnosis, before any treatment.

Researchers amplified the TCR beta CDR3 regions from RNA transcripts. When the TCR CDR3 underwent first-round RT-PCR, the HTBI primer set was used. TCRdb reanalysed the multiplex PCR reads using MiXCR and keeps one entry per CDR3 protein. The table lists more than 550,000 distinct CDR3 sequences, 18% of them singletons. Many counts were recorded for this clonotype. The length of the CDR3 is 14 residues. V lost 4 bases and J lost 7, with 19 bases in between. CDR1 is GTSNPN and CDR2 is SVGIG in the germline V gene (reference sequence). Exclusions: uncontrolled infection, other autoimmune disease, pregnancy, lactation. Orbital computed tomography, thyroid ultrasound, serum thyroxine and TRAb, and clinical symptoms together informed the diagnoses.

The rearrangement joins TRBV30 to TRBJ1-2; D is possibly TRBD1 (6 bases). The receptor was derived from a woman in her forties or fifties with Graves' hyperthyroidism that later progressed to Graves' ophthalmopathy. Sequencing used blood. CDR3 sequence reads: CAWKVGGAESGYTF. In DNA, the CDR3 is TGTGCCTGGAAGGTTGGGGGCGCGGAAAGTGGCTACACCTTC.